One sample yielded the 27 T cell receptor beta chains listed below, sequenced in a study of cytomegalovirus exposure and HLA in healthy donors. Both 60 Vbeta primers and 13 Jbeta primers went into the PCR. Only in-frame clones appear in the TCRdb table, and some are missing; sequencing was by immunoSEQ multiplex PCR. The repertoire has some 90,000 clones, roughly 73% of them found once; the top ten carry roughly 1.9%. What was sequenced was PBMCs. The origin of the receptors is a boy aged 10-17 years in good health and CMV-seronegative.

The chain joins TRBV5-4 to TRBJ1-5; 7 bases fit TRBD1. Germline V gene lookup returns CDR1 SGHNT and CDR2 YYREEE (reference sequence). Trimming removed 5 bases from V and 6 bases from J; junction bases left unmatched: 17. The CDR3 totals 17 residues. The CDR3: CASSWGSSTGNSQPQHF. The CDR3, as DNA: TGTGCCAGCAGTTGGGGCTCATCGACAGGGAACTCTCAGCCCCAGCATTTT. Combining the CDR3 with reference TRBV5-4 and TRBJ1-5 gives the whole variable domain ETGVTQSPTHLIKTRGQQVTLRCSSQSGHNTVSWYQQALGQGPQFIFQYYREEENGRGNFPPRFSGLQFPNYSSELNVNALELDDSALYLCASSWGSSTGNSQPQHFGDGTRLSIL.

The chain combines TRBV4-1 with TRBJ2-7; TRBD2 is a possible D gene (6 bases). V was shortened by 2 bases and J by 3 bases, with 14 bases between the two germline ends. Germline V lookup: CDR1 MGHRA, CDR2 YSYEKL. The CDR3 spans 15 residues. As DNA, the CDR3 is TGCGCCAGCAGCCAAACGGCCGGCGGGGACTACGAGCAGTACTTC. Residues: CASSQTAGGDYEQYF.

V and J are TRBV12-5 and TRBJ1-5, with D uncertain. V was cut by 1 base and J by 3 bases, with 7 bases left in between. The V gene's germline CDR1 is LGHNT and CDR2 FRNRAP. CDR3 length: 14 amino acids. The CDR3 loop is CASGLEHLNQPQHF. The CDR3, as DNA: TGTGCTAGTGGTTTGGAGCATCTCAATCAGCCCCAGCATTTT.

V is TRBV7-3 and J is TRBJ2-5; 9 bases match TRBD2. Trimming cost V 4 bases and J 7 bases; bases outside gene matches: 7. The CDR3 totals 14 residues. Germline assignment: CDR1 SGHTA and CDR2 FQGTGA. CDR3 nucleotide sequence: TGTGCCAGCAGCTCGTCTAGCGGGAAGGGGACCCAGTACTTC. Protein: CASSSSSGKGTQYF.

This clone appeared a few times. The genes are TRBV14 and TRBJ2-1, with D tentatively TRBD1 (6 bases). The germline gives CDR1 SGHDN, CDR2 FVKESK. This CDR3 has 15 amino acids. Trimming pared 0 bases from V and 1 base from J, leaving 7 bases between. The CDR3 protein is CASSQEGASYNEQFF. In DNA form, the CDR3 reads TGTGCCAGCAGCCAAGAGGGGGCATCCTACAATGAGCAGTTCTTC. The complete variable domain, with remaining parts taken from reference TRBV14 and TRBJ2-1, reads EAGVTQFPSHSVIEKGQTVTLRCDPISGHDNLYWYRRVMGKEIKFLLHFVKESKQDESGMPNNRFLAERTGGTYSTLKVQPAELEDSGVYFCASSQEGASYNEQFFGPGTRLTVL.

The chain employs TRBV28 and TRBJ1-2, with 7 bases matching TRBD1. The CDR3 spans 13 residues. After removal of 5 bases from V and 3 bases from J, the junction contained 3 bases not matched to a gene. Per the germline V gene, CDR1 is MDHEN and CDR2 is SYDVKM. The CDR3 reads CASSHRGDYGYTF. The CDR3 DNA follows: TGTGCCAGCAGTCACAGGGGTGACTATGGCTACACCTTC.

In DNA form, the CDR3 reads TGCGCCAGCAGCAGGGCAGGGTTTCATTCACCCCTCCACTTT. This encodes CASSRAGFHSPLHF. V and J are TRBV5-1 and TRBJ1-6; TRBD1 is a possible D gene (5 bases). Germline lookup yields CDR1 SGHRS and CDR2 YFSETQ. This CDR3 is 14 amino acids long. Trimming cost V 4 bases and J 8 bases, with 13 bases left between them.

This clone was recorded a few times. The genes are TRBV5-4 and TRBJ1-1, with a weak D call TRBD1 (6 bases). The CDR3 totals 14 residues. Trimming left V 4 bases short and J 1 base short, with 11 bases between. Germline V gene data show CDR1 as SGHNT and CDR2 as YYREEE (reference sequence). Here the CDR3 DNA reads TGTGCCAGCAGCCCGACAGGTCGGAACACTGAAGCTTTCTTT. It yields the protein CASSPTGRNTEAFF.

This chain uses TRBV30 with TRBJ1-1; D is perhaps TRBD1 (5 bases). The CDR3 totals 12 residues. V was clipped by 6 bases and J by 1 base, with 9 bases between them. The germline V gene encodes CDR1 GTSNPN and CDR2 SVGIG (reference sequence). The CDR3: CACSDRNTEAFF. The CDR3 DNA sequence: TGTGCCTGTTCAGACAGGAACACTGAAGCTTTCTTT.

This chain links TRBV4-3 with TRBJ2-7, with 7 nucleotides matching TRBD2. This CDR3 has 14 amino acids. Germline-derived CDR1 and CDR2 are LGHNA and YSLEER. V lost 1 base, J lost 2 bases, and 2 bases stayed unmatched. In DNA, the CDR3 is TGCGCCAGCAGCCAAGCTAGCGGAACCTACGAGCAGTACTTC. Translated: CASSQASGTYEQYF.

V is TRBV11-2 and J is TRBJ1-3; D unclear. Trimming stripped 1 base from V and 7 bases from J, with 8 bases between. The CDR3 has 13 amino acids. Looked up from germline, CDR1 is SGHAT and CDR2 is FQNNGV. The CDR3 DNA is TGTGCCAGCAGCTTAGTTAGGACTAACACCATATATTTT. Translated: CASSLVRTNTIYF.

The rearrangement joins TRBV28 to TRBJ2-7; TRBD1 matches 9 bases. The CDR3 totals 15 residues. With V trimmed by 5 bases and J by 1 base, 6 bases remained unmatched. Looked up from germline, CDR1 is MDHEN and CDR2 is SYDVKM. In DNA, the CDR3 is TGTGCCAGCAGTCCTAACAGGGGGCAGTCCTACGAGCAGTACTTC. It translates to CASSPNRGQSYEQYF.

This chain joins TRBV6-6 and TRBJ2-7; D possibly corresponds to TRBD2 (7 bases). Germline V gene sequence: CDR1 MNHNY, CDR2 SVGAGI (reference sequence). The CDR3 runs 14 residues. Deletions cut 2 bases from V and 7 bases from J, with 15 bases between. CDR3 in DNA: TGTGCCAGCAGTTACGTAGGGGGGGCTGGAGAGCAGTACTTC. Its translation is CASSYVGGAGEQYF.

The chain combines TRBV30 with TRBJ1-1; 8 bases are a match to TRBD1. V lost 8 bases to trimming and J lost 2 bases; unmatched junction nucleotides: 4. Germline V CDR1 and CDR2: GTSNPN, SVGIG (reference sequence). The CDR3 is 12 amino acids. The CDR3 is CARDRPNTEAFF. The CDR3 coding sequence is TGTGCCCGGGACAGGCCAAACACTGAAGCTTTCTTT.

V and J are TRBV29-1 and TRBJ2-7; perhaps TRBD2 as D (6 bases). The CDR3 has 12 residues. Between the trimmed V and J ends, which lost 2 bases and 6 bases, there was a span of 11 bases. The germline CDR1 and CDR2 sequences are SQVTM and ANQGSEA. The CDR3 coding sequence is TGCAGCGTTGAACAGGGAGGCTCCGAGCAGTACTTC. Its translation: CSVEQGGSEQYF.

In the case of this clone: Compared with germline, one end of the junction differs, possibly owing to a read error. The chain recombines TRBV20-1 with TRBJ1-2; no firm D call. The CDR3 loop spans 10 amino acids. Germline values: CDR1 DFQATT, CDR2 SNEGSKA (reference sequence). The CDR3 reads CSARARTEDF. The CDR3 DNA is TGCAGTGCTAGAGCCCGGACGGAGGATTTC.

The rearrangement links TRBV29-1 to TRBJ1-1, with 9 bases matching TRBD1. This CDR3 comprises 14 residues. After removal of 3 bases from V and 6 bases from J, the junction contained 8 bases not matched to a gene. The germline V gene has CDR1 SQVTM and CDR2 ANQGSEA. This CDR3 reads CSVDSGQGFPEAFF. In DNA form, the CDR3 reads TGCAGCGTTGATTCGGGACAGGGCTTCCCTGAAGCTTTCTTT.

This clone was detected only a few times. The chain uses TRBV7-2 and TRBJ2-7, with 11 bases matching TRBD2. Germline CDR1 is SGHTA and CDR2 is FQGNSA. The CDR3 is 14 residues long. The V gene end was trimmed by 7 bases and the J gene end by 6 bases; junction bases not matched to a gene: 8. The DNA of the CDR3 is TGTGCCAGCAACCCAGTAGCGGGAGGGGGCGAGCAGTACTTC. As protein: CASNPVAGGGEQYF.

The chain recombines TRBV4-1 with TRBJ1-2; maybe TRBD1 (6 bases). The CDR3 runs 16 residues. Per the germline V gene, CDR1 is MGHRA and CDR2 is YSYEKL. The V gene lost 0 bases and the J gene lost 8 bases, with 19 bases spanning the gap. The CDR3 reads CASSQEVFLGAWGYTF. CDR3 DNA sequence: TGCGCCAGCAGCCAAGAGGTGTTCCTGGGGGCGTGGGGCTACACCTTC.

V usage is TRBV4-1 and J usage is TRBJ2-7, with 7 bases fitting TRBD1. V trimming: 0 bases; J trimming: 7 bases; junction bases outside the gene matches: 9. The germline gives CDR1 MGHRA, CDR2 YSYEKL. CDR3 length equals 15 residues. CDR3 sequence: CASSQEAGAGGEQYF. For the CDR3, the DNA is TGCGCCAGCAGCCAAGAGGCCGGTGCAGGGGGTGAGCAGTACTTC.

CDR3 sequence reads: CASSYQFSNQPQHF. CDR3 nucleotides: TGTGCCAGCAGTTATCAGTTTAGCAATCAGCCCCAGCATTTT. This chain connects TRBV6-5 to TRBJ1-5; D is uncertain. The CDR3 loop spans 14 amino acids. V was cut by 3 bases and J by 0 bases, with 6 bases left in between. Germline V gene lookup returns CDR1 MNHEY and CDR2 SVGAGI.

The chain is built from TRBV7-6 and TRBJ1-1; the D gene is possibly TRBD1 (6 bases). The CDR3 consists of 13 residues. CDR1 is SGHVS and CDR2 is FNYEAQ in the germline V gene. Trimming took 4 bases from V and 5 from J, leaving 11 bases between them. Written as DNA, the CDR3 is TGTGCCAGCAGCTCAACAGGGAAGACTGAAGCTTTCTTT. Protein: CASSSTGKTEAFF. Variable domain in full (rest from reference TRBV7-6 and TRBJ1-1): GAGVSQSPRYKVTKRGQDVALRCDPISGHVSLYWYRQALGQGPEFLTYFNYEAQQDKSGLPNDRFSAERPEGSISTLTIQRTEQRDSAMYRCASSSTGKTEAFFGQGTRLTVV.

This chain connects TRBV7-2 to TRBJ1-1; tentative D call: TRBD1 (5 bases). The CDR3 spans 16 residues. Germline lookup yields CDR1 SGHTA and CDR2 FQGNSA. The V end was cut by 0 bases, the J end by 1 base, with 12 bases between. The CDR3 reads CASSLALQVRNTEAFF. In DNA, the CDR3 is TGTGCCAGCAGCTTAGCGCTACAGGTCCGGAACACTGAAGCTTTCTTT.

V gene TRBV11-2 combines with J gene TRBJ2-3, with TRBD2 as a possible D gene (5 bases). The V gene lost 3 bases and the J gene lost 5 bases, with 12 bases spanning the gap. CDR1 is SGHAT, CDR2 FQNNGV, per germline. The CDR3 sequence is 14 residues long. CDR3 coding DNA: TGTGCCAGCAGCTTTTTGCTAGCTGGAGATACGCAGTATTTT. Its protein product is CASSFLLAGDTQYF.

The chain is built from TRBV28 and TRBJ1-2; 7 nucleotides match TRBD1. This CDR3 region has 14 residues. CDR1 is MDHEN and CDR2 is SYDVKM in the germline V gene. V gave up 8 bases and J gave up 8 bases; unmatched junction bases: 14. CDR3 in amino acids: CASSSHRQGSGYTF. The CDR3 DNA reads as TGTGCCAGCTCTAGCCACAGACAGGGTTCGGGCTACACCTTC.

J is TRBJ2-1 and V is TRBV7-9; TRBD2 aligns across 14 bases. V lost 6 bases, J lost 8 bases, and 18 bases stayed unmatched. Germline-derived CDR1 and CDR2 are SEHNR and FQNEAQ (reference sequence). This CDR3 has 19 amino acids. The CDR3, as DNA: TGTGCCAGCAGGGACGGGACTAGCGGGAGTAGGGAAAATCGATATGAGCAGTTCTTC. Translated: CASRDGTSGSRENRYEQFF. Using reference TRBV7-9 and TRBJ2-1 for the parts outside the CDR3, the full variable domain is DTGVSQNPRHKITKRGQNVTFRCDPISEHNRLYWYRQTLGQGPEFLTYFQNEAQLEKSRLLSDRFSAERPKGSFSTLEIQRTEQGDSAMYLCASRDGTSGSRENRYEQFFGPGTRLTVL.

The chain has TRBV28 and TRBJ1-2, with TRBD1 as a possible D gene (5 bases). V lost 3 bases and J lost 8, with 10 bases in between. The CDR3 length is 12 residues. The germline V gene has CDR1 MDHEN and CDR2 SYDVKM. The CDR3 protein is CASSFGARGYTF. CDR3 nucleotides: TGTGCCAGCAGTTTTGGGGCGAGGGGCTACACCTTC.